What follows are 24 T cell receptor beta chains derived from one specimen sequenced in a study of Ad26.COV2.S vaccination and SARS-CoV-2 variants. The treatment here: around 19 received Ad26.COV2.S at low or high dose, single or two shots; a few received placebo; per-sample allocation not given. Sampling happened 63 days after the first vaccine or placebo injection. The protocol was immunoSEQ multiplex PCR, while the TCRdb copy is restricted to in-frame clones and leaves out a portion. This sample has 500,000 or so clones, with 80% to 90% found just once. The sample consisted of peripheral blood, taken in a trial of Ad26.COV2.S vaccine versus placebo. These receptors were obtained from a person aged 18-65 years who received the Ad26.COV2.S COVID-19 vaccine or a placebo.

This sequence joins TRBV7-3 and TRBJ2-2; D might be TRBD1 or TRBD2, each matching 5 bases. Germline CDR1 and CDR2: SGHTA and FQGTGA. CDR3 length: 15 residues. V was trimmed by 4 bases and J by 8 bases, leaving 17 bases between them. This CDR3 is CASSSHSGAQGELFF. As DNA, the CDR3 is TGTGCCAGCAGCTCCCATTCCGGGGCGCAAGGGGAGCTGTTTTTT.

The chain's CDR3 is CASSQGVGVLSYEQYV. The CDR3, as DNA: TGTGCCAGCAGCCAAGGGGTCGGGGTTCTCTCCTACGAGCAGTACGTC. This chain connects TRBV3-1 (or the pseudogene TRBV3-2) to TRBJ2-7; D is possibly TRBD2 (5 bases). The ends were cut back, 1 base at V and 0 bases at J, with 13 bases in the middle. CDR3 length equals 16 residues. The V gene's germline CDR1 is LGHDT and CDR2 YNNKEL (reference sequence).

The chain has TRBV21-1 and TRBJ1-5. TRBV21-1 represents a pseudogene. This CDR3 has 12 residues. This CDR3 is CASSSGNQPQHF. The CDR3 nucleotides read TGTGCCAGCAGCAGCGGAAATCAGCCCCAGCATTTT.

The V and J genes are TRBV27 and TRBJ1-1; no definite D call. CDR1 and CDR2 from the germline V gene are MNHEY and SMNVEV (reference sequence). The CDR3 runs 14 residues. The V end was cut by 6 bases, the J end by 3 bases, with 14 bases between. CDR3 region: CASRGNSWDTEAFF. The CDR3 coding sequence is TGTGCCAGCAGGGGGAACTCATGGGACACTGAAGCTTTCTTT.

The chain carries TRBV5-1 and TRBJ2-1, with 10 positions matching TRBD2. Germline V lookup: CDR1 SGHRS, CDR2 YFSETQ. This CDR3 comprises 15 residues. Unmatched junction bases numbered 7, after V lost 4 bases and J lost 6 bases. The CDR3 region has the DNA TGCGCCAGCAGCATCGGACTAGCGGTACTCAATGAGCAGTTCTTC. Its translation: CASSIGLAVLNEQFF.

This clone has only one observation. V usage is TRBV7-2 and J usage is TRBJ2-3, with D perhaps TRBD1 (5 bases). Trimming removed 3 bases from V and 4 bases from J, with 14 bases in between. The V gene's germline CDR1 is SGHTA and CDR2 FQGNSA. The CDR3 length is 15 residues. The CDR3 nucleotides read TGTGCCAGCAGCTTGATGTTTAGGGGCGCAGATACGCAGTATTTT. Its translation is CASSLMFRGADTQYF.

The chain has TRBV4-2 and TRBJ1-1; TRBD1 might be the D (6 bases). Germline-derived CDR1 and CDR2 are LGHNA and YNFKEQ. V shed 4 bases and J shed 0 bases, with 12 bases lying between them. The CDR3 extends over 15 amino acids. The CDR3 bases are TGTGCCAGCAGCCCGGGACAAACCATGAACACTGAAGCTTTCTTT. Its translation: CASSPGQTMNTEAFF.

The rearrangement joins TRBV4-1 to TRBJ1-2; D is ambiguous. Trimming stripped 0 bases from V and 5 bases from J, with 10 bases between. Germline V gene lookup returns CDR1 MGHRA and CDR2 YSYEKL. The CDR3 sequence is 14 residues long. The CDR3 nucleotides read TGCGCCAGCAGCCAAGAAGGAAGGTTGTATGGCTACACCTTC. Translation gives CASSQEGRLYGYTF.

The V gene is TRBV6-5, the J gene TRBJ2-3; unclear D gene. In germline, CDR1 is MNHEY, CDR2 SVGAGI. The CDR3 has 13 residues. Trimming cost V 7 bases and J 1 base, with 9 bases left between them. CDR3 DNA: TGTGCCAGCAACCAACCGGGCACAGATACGCAGTATTTT. Its translation: CASNQPGTDTQYF.

This clone was detected once. The V gene is TRBV23-1, the J gene TRBJ2-1; 10 bases are shared with TRBD2. TRBV23-1 falls under the ORF class, with uncertain function. CDR3 size: 16 residues. J was trimmed by 10 bases and V by 0 bases; bases with no gene match: 9. The CDR3 sequence: CASSQSGLAGAGEQFF. CDR3 coding DNA: TGCGCCAGCAGTCAATCGGGGCTAGCGGGGGCTGGGGAGCAGTTCTTC.

The chain links TRBV2 to TRBJ2-5; D not resolved. Between the trimmed V and J ends, which lost 4 bases and 4 bases, there was a span of 7 bases. Germline V lookup: CDR1 SNHLY, CDR2 FYNNEI. This CDR3 contains 12 residues. The CDR3 DNA is TGTGCCAGCAGTGTAGCTTCAGAGACCCAGTACTTC. Translating gives CASSVASETQYF. Full variable domain (remainder filled in from reference TRBV2 and TRBJ2-5): EPEVTQTPSHQVTQMGQEVILRCVPISNHLYFYWYRQILGQKVEFLVSFYNNEISEKSEIFDDQFSVERPDGSNFTLKIRSTKLEDSAMYFCASSVASETQYFGPGTRLLVL.

This chain uses TRBV28 with TRBJ1-5; D perhaps matches TRBD1 (6 bases). V shed 6 bases and J shed 7 bases, with 16 bases lying between them. There are 14 residues in the CDR3. The V gene's germline CDR1 is MDHEN and CDR2 SYDVKM. The CDR3 is CASRGGGTGQPQHF. The CDR3 nucleotides read TGTGCCAGCAGAGGAGGGGGGACGGGGCAGCCCCAGCATTTT.

The chain joins TRBV21-1 to TRBJ2-7. TRBV21-1 is annotated as a pseudogene. The CDR3 is 17 residues long. The CDR3 DNA reads TGTGCCAGCAGCAAATGGCTGGGCAGCCGGAGCTCCTACGAGCAGTACTTC. Residues: CASSKWLGSRSSYEQYF.

The chain employs TRBV7-6 and TRBJ2-2; 16 positions match TRBD2. The V segment lost 5 bases and the J segment 6 bases; nucleotides outside the gene matches: 12. The germline gives CDR1 SGHVS, CDR2 FNYEAQ. The CDR3 is 19 residues long. The CDR3 DNA follows: TGTGCCAGCAGCCTACCGCCGGGACTAGCGGGGGGGCCGGCCGGGGAGCTGTTTTTT. Translated, it gives CASSLPPGLAGGPAGELFF.

The chain is built from TRBV29-1 and TRBJ2-3, with 10 bases fitting TRBD2. Germline loops: CDR1 SQVTM, CDR2 ANQGSEA. This CDR3 is 12 amino acids long. After removal of 8 bases from V and 3 bases from J, the junction contained 2 bases not matched to a gene. The CDR3 is CSLTSGTDTQYF. The CDR3 DNA follows: TGCAGCTTGACTAGCGGGACAGATACGCAGTATTTT.

The CDR3 DNA is TGCGCCAGCAGATCTACAGGGGACACTGAAGCTTTCTTT. This encodes CASRSTGDTEAFF. The chain joins TRBV5-1 to TRBJ1-1, with TRBD1 matching 7 bases. The CDR3 is 13 residues long. CDR1 and CDR2 from the germline V gene are SGHRS and YFSETQ. V gave up 5 bases and J gave up 3 bases; unmatched junction bases: 4. The full variable domain, completed using reference TRBV5-1 and TRBJ1-1, is KAGVTQTPRYLIKTRGQQVTLSCSPISGHRSVSWYQQTPGQGLQFLFEYFSETQRNKGNFPGRFSGRQFSNSRSEMNVSTLELGDSALYLCASRSTGDTEAFFGQGTRLTVV.

The V gene is TRBV15, the J gene TRBJ2-1, with D perhaps matching TRBD1 or TRBD2 (5 bases each). Trimming shortened V by 5 bases and J by 6 bases, and 20 bases separated the two germline ends. Germline loops: CDR1 LNHNV, CDR2 YYDKDF (reference sequence). This CDR3 has 16 residues. DNA for the CDR3: TGTGCCACCAGCCCACGACGGGGCGACCCCGCCAATGAGCAGTTCTTC. It specifies CATSPRRGDPANEQFF. Looking up the rest from reference TRBV15 and TRBJ2-1 gives the full variable domain: DAMVIQNPRYQVTQFGKPVTLSCSQTLNHNVMYWYQQKSSQAPKLLFHYYDKDFNNEADTPDNFQSRRPNTSFCFLDIRSPGLGDTAMYLCATSPRRGDPANEQFFGPGTRLTVL.

The chain joins TRBV2 to TRBJ2-2; D tentatively reads TRBD1 or TRBD2 (5 bases each). The germline V gene encodes CDR1 SNHLY and CDR2 FYNNEI. Trimming removed 7 bases from V and 0 bases from J, with 9 bases in between. The CDR3 is 14 amino acids. The CDR3 DNA is TGTGCCAGCACGGGGCTAGCGAACACCGGGGAGCTGTTTTTT. This gives the protein CASTGLANTGELFF.

The V call is TRBV6-6, the J call TRBJ1-1; D unresolved. The V and J ends lost 6 bases and 11 bases respectively, with 19 bases between them. The CDR3 runs to 13 residues. Germline V CDR1 and CDR2: MNHNY, SVGAGI (reference sequence). The CDR3 spells CASRPQEPREAFF. The CDR3 DNA is TGTGCCAGCAGACCCCAAGAACCCCGAGAGGCTTTCTTT.

The J gene is TRBJ2-2, the V gene TRBV11-2, with a tentative D call TRBD1 (5 bases). This CDR3 comprises 15 residues. Per the germline V gene, CDR1 is SGHAT and CDR2 is FQNNGV. V lost 1 base, J lost 4 bases, and 10 bases lay in between. CDR3 DNA sequence: TGTGCCAGCAGCTTAGGGTGGGGCCTCACCGGGGAGCTGTTTTTT. This gives the protein CASSLGWGLTGELFF. The full variable domain, with the rest looked up from reference TRBV11-2 and TRBJ2-2, is EAGVAQSPRYKIIEKRQSVAFWCNPISGHATLYWYQQILGQGPKLLIQFQNNGVVDDSQLPKDRFSAERLKGVDSTLKIQPAKLEDSAVYLCASSLGWGLTGELFFGEGSRLTVL.

This clone was counted a single time. J is TRBJ1-1 and V is TRBV5-5, with TRBD1 matching over 11 bases. CDR3 length equals 14 residues. J lost 4 bases, V lost 4 bases, and 3 bases had no gene match. Germline CDR1 reads SGHKS; CDR2 reads YYEKEE (reference sequence). The CDR3 DNA follows: TGTGCCAGCAGCCGGGACAGGGGGGCCACTGAAGCTTTCTTT. As protein: CASSRDRGATEAFF.

The rearrangement uses TRBV12-3 or TRBV12-4 and TRBJ1-2; D is unresolved. V was trimmed by 3 bases and J by 8 bases, leaving 10 bases between them. The CDR3 consists of 12 residues. The CDR3 coding sequence is TGTGCCAGCAGTTTGTACGGCCGGGGCTACACCTTC. Its translation: CASSLYGRGYTF.

The chain carries TRBV5-6 and TRBJ2-7; TRBD1 aligns across 9 bases. The CDR3 contains 16 residues. The trim removed 0 bases at V and 7 bases at J, leaving 11 bases unmatched. Germline V gives CDR1 SGHDT, CDR2 YYEEEE. This CDR3 reads CASSLGLTGTGLEQYF. CDR3 bases: TGTGCCAGCAGCTTGGGCCTAACCGGGACAGGGTTGGAGCAGTACTTC.

The rearrangement links TRBV19 to TRBJ1-2; maybe TRBD1 (5 bases). Germline V gene lookup returns CDR1 LNHDA and CDR2 SQIVND (reference sequence). The CDR3 covers 13 residues. Trimming removed 8 bases from V and 7 bases from J, with 17 bases in between. As DNA, the CDR3 is TGTGCCAGTTTGTGGCAGGGAGGAGTTGGCTACACCTTC. Translating it yields CASLWQGGVGYTF.